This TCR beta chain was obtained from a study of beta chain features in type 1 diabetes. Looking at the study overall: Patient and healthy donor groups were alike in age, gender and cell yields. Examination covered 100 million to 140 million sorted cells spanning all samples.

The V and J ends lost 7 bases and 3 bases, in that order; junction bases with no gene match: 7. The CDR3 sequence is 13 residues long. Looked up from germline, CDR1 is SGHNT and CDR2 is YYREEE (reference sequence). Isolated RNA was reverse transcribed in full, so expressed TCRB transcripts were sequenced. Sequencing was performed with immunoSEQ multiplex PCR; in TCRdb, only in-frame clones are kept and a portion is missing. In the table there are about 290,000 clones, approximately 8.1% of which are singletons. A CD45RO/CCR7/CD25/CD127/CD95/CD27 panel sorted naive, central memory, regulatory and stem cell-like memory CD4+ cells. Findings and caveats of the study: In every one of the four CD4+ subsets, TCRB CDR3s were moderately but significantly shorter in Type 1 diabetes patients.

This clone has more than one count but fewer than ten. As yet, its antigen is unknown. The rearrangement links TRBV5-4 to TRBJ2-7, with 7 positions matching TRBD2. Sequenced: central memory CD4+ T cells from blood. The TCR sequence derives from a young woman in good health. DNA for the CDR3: TGTGCCAGCGGAAGACTAGCTAGCTACGAGCAGTACTTC. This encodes CASGRLASYEQYF.